Listed below are T cell receptor beta chains from one sample, sequenced in a study of shared clonotypes between healthy human individuals. The repertoire was sequenced with immunoSEQ multiplex PCR; TCRdb's copy has only in-frame clones and lacks some. The sample consists of about 1.1 million clones, approximately 80% of them appearing once. Specimen: memory CD4+ T cells from PBMCs. The receptor source for this set is a man aged 18 to 29 in good health. Some clones in this sample may be carry-over from other donors' samples. The CDR3 runs from the conserved cysteine through the conserved F or W. The D gene is left open where the match is weak. Not all rows give a size; the values are once, few, many and, for expanded clones, a class.

j_call d_call clone_size v_call cdr3_nt cdr3_aa
TRBJ1-4 TRBD1 once TRBV28 TGTGCCAGCAGCGGACAGGGGTTTAATGAAAAACTGTTTTTT CASSGQGFNEKLFF
TRBJ1-1 . few TRBV7-9 TGTGCCAGCAGCTCCCGGAAAACAGCCATGAACACTGAAGCTTTCTTT CASSSRKTAMNTEAFF
TRBJ1-2 . few TRBV9 TGTGCCAGCAGCGTAGCTGGCTATGGCTACACCTTC CASSVAGYGYTF
TRBJ2-1 TRBD1 . TRBV15 TGTGCCACCAGAAATGACAGGGCAAATGAGCAGTTCTTC CATRNDRANEQFF
TRBJ2-5 TRBD2 . TRBV9 TGTGCCAGCAGCCTTAGCGGGAGCGGAAAGACCCAGTACTTC CASSLSGSGKTQYF
TRBJ2-7 TRBD2 . TRBV4-2 TGTGCCAGCAGCCCTAGCGGGAGCAAGGACGAGCAGTACTTC CASSPSGSKDEQYF
TRBJ2-7 TRBD2 . TRBV18 TGTGCCAGCTCACCAGGTTACGGGGGGGACACCTACGAGCAGTACTTC CASSPGYGGDTYEQYF
TRBJ2-1 TRBD1 . TRBV7-2 TGTGCCAGCAGCGCGGACAGGGGCGGTGAGCAGTTCTTC CASSADRGGEQFF
TRBJ2-7 . . TRBV19 TGTGCCAGTAGTATCGGGGAGAGGGCTCCATCGCACGAGCAGTACTTC CASSIGERAPSHEQYF
TRBJ2-1 . . TRBV29-1 TGCAGCGGCGGGGCTGAAGAGCAGTTCTTC CSGGAEEQFF
TRBJ1-2 . . TRBV5-1 TGCGCCAGCAGCTTAAGCGAACCCATCTATGGCTACACCTTC CASSLSEPIYGYTF
TRBJ1-3 . . TRBV6-6 TGTGCCAGCAGTTACTCAGGGGCTGGAAACACCATATATTTT CASSYSGAGNTIYF
TRBJ2-5 TRBD1 . TRBV18 TGTGCCAGCTCACCGACAGGGACGGATGGGCAAGAGACCCAGTACTTC CASSPTGTDGQETQYF
TRBJ1-1 . few TRBV19 TGTGCCAGTAGTATAGCCCAGGGGAACGCTGAAGCTTTCTTT CASSIAQGNAEAFF
TRBJ2-7 TRBD2 . TRBV27 TGTGCCAGCAGTTCCCGGACTAGCGGATCCTACGAGCAGTACTTC CASSSRTSGSYEQYF
TRBJ1-1 . . TRBV7-2 TGTGCCAGCAGCTCAGACAGAAAAGCTTTCTTT CASSSDRKAFF
TRBJ1-2 . few TRBV19 TGTGCCAGTAGTATAACCCTCCGGACGGGGGGCTATGGCTACACCTTC CASSITLRTGGYGYTF
TRBJ1-4 . . TRBV30 TGTGCCTGGAGGAGGGATAATGAAAAACTGTTTTTT CAWRRDNEKLFF
TRBJ2-3 TRBD2 once TRBV28 TGTGCCAGCGTTAGCGGGAGGGCCCCGCGGCCTAGCACAGATACGCAGTATTTT CASVSGRAPRPSTDTQYF
TRBJ1-1 . . TRBV10-3 TGTGCCATCAGTGAGGGGGGAACTGAAGCTTTCTTT CAISEGGTEAFF
TRBJ2-3 . . TRBV29-1 TGCAGCGTTAGACCCGAAGGGGGTAGCACAGATACGCAGTATTTT CSVRPEGGSTDTQYF
TRBJ1-1 . . TRBV7-2 TGTGCCAGCAGCTCGCTTAATGCTATGGTCACTGAAGCTTTCTTT CASSSLNAMVTEAFF
TRBJ2-2 . . TRBV7-2 TGTGCCAGCAGCTTAACGAGAGACACCGGGGAGCTGTTTTTT CASSLTRDTGELFF
TRBJ1-2 TRBD1 . TRBV6-5 TGTGCCAGCAGTTACGGGACAGGGGTCGGCTATGGCTACACCTTC CASSYGTGVGYGYTF
TRBJ2-3 . . TRBV29-1 TGCAGCGGCTCCGGGTTTTTCACAGATACGCAGTATTTT CSGSGFFTDTQYF
TRBJ2-1 . once TRBV4-3 TGCGCCAGCAGCCAATCTGGTGGACGACTCAATGAGCAGTTCTTC CASSQSGGRLNEQFF
TRBJ1-2 TRBD1 few TRBV30 TGTGCCTGGAGTGCTCATGTAAGGGACAGGGCGTCCCAACTTGGCTACACCTTC CAWSAHVRDRASQLGYTF
TRBJ2-2 TRBD1 . TRBV11-1 TGTGCCAGCAGCCGGACAGGGGGCTCCGGGGAGCTGTTTTTT CASSRTGGSGELFF
TRBJ1-5 TRBD1 . TRBV28 TGTGCCAGTTCGAAGGGGGCTGGAAGCAATCAGCCCCAGCATTTT CASSKGAGSNQPQHF
TRBJ2-7 TRBD2 . TRBV18 TGTGCCAGCTCACCGGGAGGACTAGCGGGAGTGTATGTTGAGCAGTACTTC CASSPGGLAGVYVEQYF
TRBJ2-1 TRBD2 many TRBV28 TGTGCCACCGCGGCGGGAGGGCCCCTTGAGCAGTTCTTC CATAAGGPLEQFF
TRBJ2-3 TRBD2 . TRBV7-9 TGTGCCAGCAGCCCACACCGGACTAGTACAGATACGCAGTATTTT CASSPHRTSTDTQYF
TRBJ2-5 . many TRBV6-5 TGTGCCAGCAGTTACTCGTGGGCAGCCCAAGAGACCCAGTACTTC CASSYSWAAQETQYF
TRBJ2-7 . . TRBV6-1 TGTGCCAGCAGCCGACAGGAGGGCATCTACGAGCAGTACTTC CASSRQEGIYEQYF
TRBJ2-1 . . TRBV7-8 TGTGCCAGCAGCCCCGGGGGGCACCACAATGAGCAGTTCTTC CASSPGGHHNEQFF
TRBJ1-2 . . TRBV18 TGTGCCAGCTCACCCCAAACCGGGGCTACCTATGGCTACACCTTC CASSPQTGATYGYTF
TRBJ1-5 TRBD1 . TRBV28 TGTGCCAGCCGCGGACAGGGAAACAATCAGCCCCAGCATTTT CASRGQGNNQPQHF
TRBJ2-7 TRBD1 . TRBV6-8 TGTGCCAGCAGTCAGAGGACAGGCAGAGACCCCTCCTACGAGCAGTACTTC CASSQRTGRDPSYEQYF
TRBJ2-7 . . TRBV11-2 TGTGCCAGCAGCTTAGTAGCGGAAAAGCAGTACTTC CASSLVAEKQYF
TRBJ2-7 TRBD2 . TRBV28 TGTGCCAGCAGGGACACTAGCGGGAGATACGAGCAGTACTTC CASRDTSGRYEQYF
TRBJ2-2 TRBD2 . TRBV4-1 TGCGCCAGCAGCCAAGGGGGGCGGGAGGCCGGGGAGCTGTTTTTT CASSQGGREAGELFF
TRBJ2-5 TRBD2 . TRBV5-1 TGCGCCAGCAGCTTGATCCCTACTAGCGCCAAAGAGACCCAGTACTTC CASSLIPTSAKETQYF
TRBJ2-7 . . TRBV28 TGTGCCAGCAAAGCTTTAGGGGACGGCCGGTACTTC CASKALGDGRYF
TRBJ2-7 . once TRBV5-1 TGCGCCAGCAGCTTACAGGGATCAGACGAGCAGTACTTC CASSLQGSDEQYF
TRBJ1-3 TRBD1 . TRBV2 TGTGCCAGCAGTGCGACCGGGACAGGGGCTGGAAACACCATATATTTT CASSATGTGAGNTIYF
TRBJ2-2 . . TRBV19 TGTGCCAGTAGTATACGGGGACTTAGAGCCGGGGAGCTGTTTTTT CASSIRGLRAGELFF
TRBJ1-2 TRBD1 . TRBV5-8 TGTGCCAGCAGCTTGGCCGGGACAGGGGACTATGGCTACACCTTC CASSLAGTGDYGYTF
TRBJ2-7 . . TRBV7-9 TGTGCCAGCAGCTCGGAGGCCTACGAGCAGTACTTC CASSSEAYEQYF
TRBJ1-5 . few TRBV6-1 TGTGCCAGCAGTGAAAGTAAGGGTATTCAGCCCCAGCATTTT CASSESKGIQPQHF
TRBJ2-1 . many TRBV7-2 TGTGCCAGCAGCCTGCAGGGGGGAACCTACAATGAGCAGTTCTTC CASSLQGGTYNEQFF
TRBJ1-2 . . TRBV29-1 TGCAGCGTTGTAGGGGCGGCCTATGGCTACACCTTC CSVVGAAYGYTF
TRBJ2-7 TRBD2 . TRBV28 TGTGCCAACCCCCCAGGGACTAGCGGGAGTTACTATCACTACGAGCAGTACTTC CANPPGTSGSYYHYEQYF
TRBJ2-7 . . TRBV4-2 TGTGCCAGCAGCCAAAGGGGGGATGGGACCTACGAGCAGTACTTC CASSQRGDGTYEQYF
TRBJ1-3 . . TRBV28 TGTGCCAGCAGTTTCTTTGAGGGATCTGGAAACACCATATATTTT CASSFFEGSGNTIYF
TRBJ1-2 TRBD1 few TRBV5-1 TGCGCCAGCAGCCCCGGGACAGCGGTTGCGGCAAGTGGCTACACCTTC CASSPGTAVAASGYTF